A selection of T cell receptor beta chains follows, all from one sample in a study of cytomegalovirus exposure and HLA in healthy donors. The method was immunoSEQ multiplex PCR; TCRdb's version includes in-frame clones alone and lacks a portion of them. The table has under 200,000 clones, roughly 85% seen once; the top ten hold under 0.75%. Material: PBMCs. All receptors derive from a woman between 35 and 50 years old in good health and CMV-seronegative. Both conserved end residues are part of each CDR3. The D gene is left open where the match is weak. Some rows mark clone size as missing; the rest say once, few, many or name a class of expanded clone.

TRBD1	-	TRBJ1-1	TRBV10-3	CAISQGENTEAFF	TGTGCCATCAGTCAGGGGGAGAACACTGAAGCTTTCTTT
-	-	TRBJ2-6	TRBV28	CASSLGGAQTNVLTF	TGTGCCAGCAGTTTGGGCGGGGCGCAAACCAACGTCCTGACTTTC
TRBD2	-	TRBJ2-2	TRBV4-1	CASSQAASGANTGELFF	TGCGCCAGCAGCCAAGCGGCTAGCGGGGCTAACACCGGGGAGCTGTTTTTT
-	few	TRBJ1-1	TRBV18	CASSGDTLNTEAFF	TGTGCCAGCTCAGGCGACACCTTGAACACTGAAGCTTTCTTT
TRBD2	-	TRBJ2-1	TRBV5-4	CAPSRGEAGGNEQFF	TGTGCCCCCTCCCGGGGAGAAGCGGGAGGCAATGAGCAGTTCTTC
-	-	TRBJ1-2	TRBV19	CASSTPTELGYGYTF	TGTGCCAGTAGTACGCCCACAGAGCTGGGCTATGGCTACACCTTC
TRBD2	-	TRBJ2-7	TRBV5-1	CASSPLAGSSYEQYF	TGCGCCAGCAGCCCTCTAGCGGGAAGCTCCTACGAGCAGTACTTC
TRBD1	-	TRBJ1-1	TRBV7-9	CASSRVLTGGNTEAFF	TGTGCCAGCAGTCGGGTTTTGACAGGGGGCAACACTGAAGCTTTCTTT
TRBD2	-	TRBJ2-1	TRBV7-2	CASSRVGGGPYNEQFF	TGTGCCAGCAGCCGGGTCGGCGGGGGACCTTACAATGAGCAGTTCTTC
-	-	TRBJ2-4	TRBV5-1	CASSPLTSHIQYF	TGCGCCAGCAGCCCTCTGACTAGTCACATTCAGTACTTC
TRBD1	-	TRBJ1-1	TRBV28	CASRNLGQGAGWTEAFF	TGTGCCAGCAGAAACTTAGGACAGGGGGCGGGTTGGACTGAAGCTTTCTTT
TRBD1	-	TRBJ1-2	TRBV10-2	CASSEGTGVGGYTF	TGCGCCAGCAGTGAGGGGACAGGGGTGGGTGGCTACACCTTC
TRBD1	-	TRBJ2-5	TRBV4-1	CASSQVRTGFVETQYF	TGCGCCAGCAGCCAAGTCCGGACAGGTTTTGTCGAGACCCAGTACTTC
-	-	TRBJ2-3	TRBV5-6	CASSTGLASTDTQYF	TGTGCCAGCAGCACCGGGCTAGCTAGCACAGATACGCAGTATTTT
-	-	TRBJ1-1	TRBV25-1	CASSGAGNTEAFF	TGTGCCAGCAGTGGGGCAGGGAACACTGAAGCTTTCTTT
TRBD1	few	TRBJ2-2	TRBV7-3	CASSSGTGNELFF	TGTGCCAGCAGCTCCGGGACAGGGAATGAGCTGTTTTTT
TRBD2	once	TRBJ2-2	TRBV5-1	CASSLRTSGLTGELFF	TGCGCCAGCAGCTTGAGGACTAGCGGCCTCACCGGGGAGCTGTTTTTT
-	-	TRBJ2-7	TRBV6-6	CASSYSKGSYEQYF	TGTGCCAGCAGTTACTCGAAGGGGTCCTACGAGCAGTACTTC
TRBD2	-	TRBJ2-3	TRBV5-8	CASRQLAGAWDTQYF	TGTGCCAGCAGACAACTAGCGGGAGCATGGGATACGCAGTATTTT
-	once	TRBJ2-2	TRBV18	CASSPFEGDTGELFF	TGTGCCAGCTCACCCTTTGAAGGAGACACCGGGGAGCTGTTTTTT
-	once	TRBJ2-5	TRBV15	CATSRDPLLAQETQYF	TGTGCCACCAGCAGAGACCCCCTTCTGGCCCAAGAGACCCAGTACTTC
-	-	TRBJ1-5	TRBV19	CASRRSDEANQPQHF	TGTGCCAGTAGACGTTCCGACGAGGCTAATCAGCCCCAGCATTTT
TRBD1	-	TRBJ1-1	TRBV14	CASSPQTGGGTEAFF	TGTGCCAGCAGCCCTCAGACAGGGGGCGGCACTGAAGCTTTCTTT
-	-	TRBJ2-7	TRBV7-2	CASSLGLLKYEQYF	TGTGCCAGCAGCCTGGGACTCCTTAAATACGAGCAGTACTTC
TRBD1	-	TRBJ2-7	TRBV5-1	CASSSTTGGAHRSYEQYF	TGCGCCAGCAGCTCAACGACAGGGGGAGCTCATCGCTCCTACGAGCAGTACTTC
TRBD1	-	TRBJ2-5	TRBV7-8	CASSPDRGGETQYF	TGTGCCAGCAGCCCAGACAGGGGCGGAGAGACCCAGTACTTC
TRBD2	few	TRBJ2-1	TRBV6-5	CASSYDASGRANEQFF	TGTGCCAGCAGTTACGATGCTAGCGGGAGGGCCAATGAGCAGTTCTTC
-	-	TRBJ1-2	TRBV28	CASSTGGVGYTF	TGTGCCAGCTCAACCGGGGGGGTTGGCTACACCTTC
-	-	TRBJ2-5	TRBV6-5	CASNTGQETQYF	TGTGCCAGCAACACCGGGCAAGAGACCCAGTACTTC
TRBD2	-	TRBJ2-3	TRBV5-7	CASSLALAGATDTQYF	TGTGCCAGCAGCTTGGCTCTAGCGGGAGCGACAGATACGCAGTATTTT
TRBD1	-	TRBJ2-7	TRBV19	CASSSQGASEQYF	TGTGCCAGTAGTTCACAGGGGGCGAGCGAGCAGTACTTC
-	-	TRBJ2-7	TRBV4-3	CASSQDQSSMYEQYF	TGCGCCAGCAGCCAAGATCAGTCTAGTATGTACGAGCAGTACTTC
TRBD1	-	TRBJ1-3	TRBV6-5	CASSYRGPPLGNTIYF	TGTGCCAGCAGTTATAGGGGGCCACCTCTAGGAAACACCATATATTTT
-	-	TRBJ1-2	TRBV7-9	CSSSLGAGGANYGYTF	TGTTCCAGCAGCTTAGGTGCGGGGGGCGCTAACTATGGCTACACCTTC
-	-	TRBJ2-7	TRBV6-6	CASSRRGGEGSYEQYF	TGTGCCAGCAGCCGCCGAGGGGGGGAGGGATCCTACGAGCAGTACTTC
TRBD2	-	TRBJ2-1	TRBV13	CASSFRRAGGYNEQFF	TGTGCCAGCAGCTTCCGAAGGGCGGGAGGTTACAATGAGCAGTTCTTC
-	few	TRBJ2-1	TRBV7-6	CASSNRRGANEQFF	TGTGCCAGCAGCAACCGTCGGGGGGCCAATGAGCAGTTCTTC
-	once	TRBJ2-2	TRBV6-5	CAIRYAVTGELFF	TGTGCCATCCGCTACGCGGTCACCGGGGAGCTGTTTTTT
TRBD2	-	TRBJ2-1	TRBV5-1	CASSLGTSGARDEQFF	TGCGCCAGCAGCTTGGGGACTAGCGGGGCCCGGGATGAGCAGTTCTTC
TRBD2	-	TRBJ2-1	TRBV5-1	CASSWEGPFNEQFF	TGCGCCAGCAGCTGGGAGGGACCCTTCAATGAGCAGTTCTTC
TRBD1	-	TRBJ2-4	TRBV19	CASSLTGQVGLKNIQYF	TGTGCCAGTAGTTTAACCGGACAGGTAGGGCTGAAAAACATTCAGTACTTC